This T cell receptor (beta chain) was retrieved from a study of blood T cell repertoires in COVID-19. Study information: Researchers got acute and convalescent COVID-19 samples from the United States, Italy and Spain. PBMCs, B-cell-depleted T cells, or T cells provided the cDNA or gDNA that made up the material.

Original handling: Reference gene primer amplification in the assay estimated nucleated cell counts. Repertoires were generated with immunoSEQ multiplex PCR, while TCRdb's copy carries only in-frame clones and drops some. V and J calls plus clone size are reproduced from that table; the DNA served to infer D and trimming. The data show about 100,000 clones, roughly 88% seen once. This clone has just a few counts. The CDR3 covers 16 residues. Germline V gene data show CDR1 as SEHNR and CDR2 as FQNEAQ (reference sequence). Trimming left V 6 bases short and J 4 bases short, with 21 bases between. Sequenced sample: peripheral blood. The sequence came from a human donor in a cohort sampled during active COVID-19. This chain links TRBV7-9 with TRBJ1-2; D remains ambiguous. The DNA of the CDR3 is TGTGCCAGCAGTTTCCCCCTCGGGGATACGGCCTATGGCTACACCTTC. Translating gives CASSFPLGDTAYGYTF.